Below are 6 T cell receptor beta chains sequenced from a single sample in a study of blood T cell repertoires in COVID-19. Produced via immunoSEQ multiplex PCR; TCRdb's table is partial and in-frame only. The repertoire holds under 200,000 clones, with approximately 88% as singletons. The sequenced material came from peripheral blood. Source of these receptors: an older woman with acute or convalescent COVID-19.

This clone was detected a few times. The chain uses TRBV19 and TRBJ1-5; D perhaps matches TRBD1 (5 bases). V was clipped by 2 bases and J by 5 bases, with 10 bases between them. The CDR3 runs 14 residues. Germline lookup yields CDR1 LNHDA and CDR2 SQIVND (reference sequence). CDR3 loop: CASSINQGDQPQHF. CDR3 coding DNA: TGTGCCAGTAGTATAAATCAGGGCGATCAGCCCCAGCATTTT. Filled out from reference TRBV19 and TRBJ1-5, the complete variable domain reads DGGITQSPKYLFRKEGQNVTLSCEQNLNHDAMYWYRQDPGQGLRLIYYSQIVNDFQKGDIAEGYSVSREKKESFPLTVTSAQKNPTAFYLCASSINQGDQPQHFGDGTRLSIL.

The chain joins TRBV19 to TRBJ2-2; D ambiguous. Germline CDR1 LNHDA, CDR2 SQIVND (reference sequence). With 1 base removed from V and 8 bases from J, the gap between germline ends came to 5 bases. This CDR3 region has 12 residues. DNA for the CDR3: TGTGCCAGTAGTATAGGAGGTGGGGAGCTGTTTTTT. Protein sequence: CASSIGGGELFF. The full variable domain, in which reference TRBV19 and TRBJ2-2 provide the parts outside the CDR3, is DGGITQSPKYLFRKEGQNVTLSCEQNLNHDAMYWYRQDPGQGLRLIYYSQIVNDFQKGDIAEGYSVSREKKESFPLTVTSAQKNPTAFYLCASSIGGGELFFGEGSRLTVL.

This chain links TRBV9 with TRBJ1-2; 8 nucleotides agree with TRBD1. CDR3 length: 14 residues. Germline CDR1 is SGDLS and CDR2 is YYNGEE. V was clipped by 0 bases and J by 2 bases; unmatched bases: 0. The CDR3 coding sequence is TGTGCCAGCAGCGTAGGGACAGGGAACTATGGCTACACCTTC. Translating it yields CASSVGTGNYGYTF.

The chain uses TRBV19 and TRBJ2-2; D may be TRBD2 (6 bases). Germline CDR1 reads LNHDA; CDR2 reads SQIVND (reference sequence). This CDR3 is built from 15 residues. V was pared by 8 bases and J by 0 bases, with 13 bases between. The CDR3 region is CASFPGVTNTGELFF. Written as DNA, the CDR3 is TGTGCCAGTTTCCCGGGGGTGACGAACACCGGGGAGCTGTTTTTT.

This CDR3 is CASSPQGAGRGETQYF. CDR3 DNA sequence: TGTGCCAGCAGCCCGCAAGGAGCGGGGCGGGGAGAGACCCAGTACTTC. The chain joins TRBV7-3 to TRBJ2-5, with 7 positions matching TRBD2. This CDR3 spans 16 amino acids. V lost 5 bases to trimming and J lost 4 bases; unmatched junction nucleotides: 13. Germline V gene sequence: CDR1 SGHTA, CDR2 FQGTGA.

V gene TRBV5-4 combines with J gene TRBJ2-4; maybe TRBD2 (5 bases). The CDR3 loop spans 15 amino acids. Trimming removed 0 bases at V and 0 bases at J, with 7 bases between. Germline CDR1 and CDR2: SGHNT and YYREEE (reference sequence). CDR3 sequence reads: CASSLGGIAKNIQYF. CDR3 sequence (DNA): TGTGCCAGCAGCTTGGGAGGGATAGCCAAAAACATTCAGTACTTC.